This T cell receptor beta chain was documented in a study of cytomegalovirus exposure and HLA in healthy donors. General observations from the study: Prior analysis indicated that the majority of TCR beta V segments exhibited productivity approximately 90% or approximately 30% of the time. CMV serostatus was the sole immune exposure data available. As a later analysis revealed, the rate of TCR association differed by HLA locus, with DRB1 most and HLA-C fewest.

On this clone: The antigen is undetermined.

Primers for the PCR totalled 60 Vbeta and 13 Jbeta. Measured with immunoSEQ multiplex PCR; TCRdb has only the in-frame clones, and not every one. The sample shows roughly 200,000 clones, approximately 79% of them seen only once. CDR3 length equals 20 residues. The trim removed 0 bases at V and 2 bases at J, leaving 17 bases unmatched. Germline V gene sequence: CDR1 MNHEY, CDR2 SMNVEV (reference sequence). At sampling all donors were nominally healthy, likely with unrecorded immune exposures. V gene TRBV27 combines with J gene TRBJ2-3; 7 positions agree with TRBD2. The clonotype comes from a man in his forties or fifties in good health and CMV-seronegative. Source material: PBMCs. This chain's CDR3 is CASSLSITLGRESPTDTQYF. CDR3 nucleotides: TGTGCCAGCAGTTTATCGATAACTTTGGGGCGGGAGAGTCCCACAGATACGCAGTATTTT.